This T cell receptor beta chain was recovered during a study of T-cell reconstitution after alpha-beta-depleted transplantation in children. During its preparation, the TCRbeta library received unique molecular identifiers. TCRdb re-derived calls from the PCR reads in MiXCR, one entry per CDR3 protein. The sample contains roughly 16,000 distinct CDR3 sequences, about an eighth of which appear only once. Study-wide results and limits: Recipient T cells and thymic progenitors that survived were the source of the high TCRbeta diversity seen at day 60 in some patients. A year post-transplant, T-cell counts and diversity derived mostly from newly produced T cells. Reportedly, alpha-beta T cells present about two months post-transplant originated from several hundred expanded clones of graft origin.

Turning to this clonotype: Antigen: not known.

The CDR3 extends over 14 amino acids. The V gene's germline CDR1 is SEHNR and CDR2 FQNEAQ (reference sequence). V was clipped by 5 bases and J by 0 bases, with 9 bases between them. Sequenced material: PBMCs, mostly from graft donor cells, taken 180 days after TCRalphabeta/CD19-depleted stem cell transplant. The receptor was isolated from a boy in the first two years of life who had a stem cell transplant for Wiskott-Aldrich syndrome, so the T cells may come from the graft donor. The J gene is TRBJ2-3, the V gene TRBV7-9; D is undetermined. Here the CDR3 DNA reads TGTGCCAGCAGCCTCTTCGGCAGCACAGATACGCAGTATTTT. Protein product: CASSLFGSTDTQYF.